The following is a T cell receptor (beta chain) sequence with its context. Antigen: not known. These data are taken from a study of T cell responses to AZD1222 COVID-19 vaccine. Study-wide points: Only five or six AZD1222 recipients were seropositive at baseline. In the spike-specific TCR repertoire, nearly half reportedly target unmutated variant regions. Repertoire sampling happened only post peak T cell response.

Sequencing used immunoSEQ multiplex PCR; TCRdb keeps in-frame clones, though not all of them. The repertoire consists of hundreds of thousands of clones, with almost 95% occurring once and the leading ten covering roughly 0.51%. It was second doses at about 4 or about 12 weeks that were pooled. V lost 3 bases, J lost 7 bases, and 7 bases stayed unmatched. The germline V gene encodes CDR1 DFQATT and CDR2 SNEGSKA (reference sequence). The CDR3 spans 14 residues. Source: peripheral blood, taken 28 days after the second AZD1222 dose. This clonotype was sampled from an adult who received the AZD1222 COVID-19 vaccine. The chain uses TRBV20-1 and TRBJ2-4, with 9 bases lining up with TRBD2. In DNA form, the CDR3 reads TGCAGTGCTAGTCCCGCGGGAGGGTGGAACATTCAGTACTTC. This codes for CSASPAGGWNIQYF.